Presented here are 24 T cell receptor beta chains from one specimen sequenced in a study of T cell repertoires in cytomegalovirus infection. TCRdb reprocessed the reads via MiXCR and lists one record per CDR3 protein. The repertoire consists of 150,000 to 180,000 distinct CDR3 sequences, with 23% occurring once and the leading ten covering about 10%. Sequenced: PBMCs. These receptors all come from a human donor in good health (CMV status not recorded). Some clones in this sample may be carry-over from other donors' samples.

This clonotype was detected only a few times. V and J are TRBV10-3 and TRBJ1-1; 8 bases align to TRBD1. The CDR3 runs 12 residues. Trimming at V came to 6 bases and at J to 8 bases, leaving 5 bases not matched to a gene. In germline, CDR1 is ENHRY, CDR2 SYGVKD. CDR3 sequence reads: CAIRGGDREAFF. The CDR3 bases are TGTGCCATCAGGGGGGGGGACAGGGAAGCTTTCTTT.

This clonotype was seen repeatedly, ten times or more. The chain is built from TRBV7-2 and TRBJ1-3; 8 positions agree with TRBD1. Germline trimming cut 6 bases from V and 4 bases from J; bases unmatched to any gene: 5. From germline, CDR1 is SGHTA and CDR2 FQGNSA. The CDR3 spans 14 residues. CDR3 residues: CASSSRQGGNTIYF. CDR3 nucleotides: TGTGCCAGCAGTTCCAGACAGGGGGGAAACACCATATATTTT.

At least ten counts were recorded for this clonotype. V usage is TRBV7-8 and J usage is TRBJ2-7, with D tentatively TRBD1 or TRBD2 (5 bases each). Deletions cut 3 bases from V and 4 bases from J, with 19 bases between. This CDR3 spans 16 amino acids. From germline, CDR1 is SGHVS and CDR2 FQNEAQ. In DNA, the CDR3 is TGTGCCAGCAGCTTGCCCGGGACCCCCGGAGGATACGAGCAGTACTTC. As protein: CASSLPGTPGGYEQYF.

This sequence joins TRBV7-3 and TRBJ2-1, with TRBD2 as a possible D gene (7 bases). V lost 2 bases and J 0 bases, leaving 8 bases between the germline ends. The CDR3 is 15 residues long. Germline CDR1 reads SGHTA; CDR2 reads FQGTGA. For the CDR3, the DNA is TGTGCCAGCAGCTTAGGGGGGGCCTCCTACAATGAGCAGTTCTTC. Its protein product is CASSLGGASYNEQFF.

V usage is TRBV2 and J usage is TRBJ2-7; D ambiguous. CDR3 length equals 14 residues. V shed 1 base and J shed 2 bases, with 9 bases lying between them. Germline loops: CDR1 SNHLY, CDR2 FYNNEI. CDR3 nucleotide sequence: TGTGCCAGCAGTGAAGGCCCTCCACCCTACGAGCAGTACTTC. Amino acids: CASSEGPPPYEQYF. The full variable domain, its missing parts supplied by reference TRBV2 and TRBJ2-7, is EPEVTQTPSHQVTQMGQEVILRCVPISNHLYFYWYRQILGQKVEFLVSFYNNEISEKSEIFDDQFSVERPDGSNFTLKIRSTKLEDSAMYFCASSEGPPPYEQYFGPGTRLTVT.

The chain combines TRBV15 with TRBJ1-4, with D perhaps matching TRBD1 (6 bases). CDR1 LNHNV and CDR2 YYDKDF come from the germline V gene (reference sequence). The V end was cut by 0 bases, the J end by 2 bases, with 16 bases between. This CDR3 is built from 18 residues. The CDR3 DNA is TGTGCCACCAGCAGAGAAACATGGACGGGGGCCACTAATGAAAAACTGTTTTTT. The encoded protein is CATSRETWTGATNEKLFF.

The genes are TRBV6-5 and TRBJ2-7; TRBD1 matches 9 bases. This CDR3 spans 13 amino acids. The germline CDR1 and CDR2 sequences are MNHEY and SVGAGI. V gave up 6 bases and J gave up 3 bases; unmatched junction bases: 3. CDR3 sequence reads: CASRTGGDYEQYF. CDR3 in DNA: TGTGCCAGCAGGACAGGGGGAGACTACGAGCAGTACTTC.

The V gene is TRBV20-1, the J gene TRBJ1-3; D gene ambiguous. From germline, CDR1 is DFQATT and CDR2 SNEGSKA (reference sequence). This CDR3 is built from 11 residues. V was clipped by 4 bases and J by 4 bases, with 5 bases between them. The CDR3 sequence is CSATPGNTIYF. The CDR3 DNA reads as TGCAGTGCTACACCGGGAAACACCATATATTTT.

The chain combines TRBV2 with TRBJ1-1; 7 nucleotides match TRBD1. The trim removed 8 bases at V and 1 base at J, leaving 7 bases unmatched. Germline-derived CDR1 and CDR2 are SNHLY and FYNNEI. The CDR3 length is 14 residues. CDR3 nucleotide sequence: TGTGCCAGCCTCCGGACAGGCCAGAACACTGAAGCTTTCTTT. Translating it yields CASLRTGQNTEAFF.

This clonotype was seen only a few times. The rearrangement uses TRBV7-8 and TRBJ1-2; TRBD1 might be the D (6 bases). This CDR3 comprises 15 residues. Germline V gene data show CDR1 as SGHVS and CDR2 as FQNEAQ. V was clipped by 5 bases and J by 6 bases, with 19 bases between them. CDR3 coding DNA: TGTGCCAGCAGCCTTAGGGAGGGGGAAGGGAATGGCTACACCTTC. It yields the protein CASSLREGEGNGYTF.

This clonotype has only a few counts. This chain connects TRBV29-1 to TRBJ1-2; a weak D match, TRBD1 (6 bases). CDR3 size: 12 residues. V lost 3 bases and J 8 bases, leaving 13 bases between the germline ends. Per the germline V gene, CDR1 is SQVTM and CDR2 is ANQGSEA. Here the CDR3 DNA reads TGCAGCGTTGAGAGGGGGGGAATCGGCTACACCTTC. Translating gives CSVERGGIGYTF.

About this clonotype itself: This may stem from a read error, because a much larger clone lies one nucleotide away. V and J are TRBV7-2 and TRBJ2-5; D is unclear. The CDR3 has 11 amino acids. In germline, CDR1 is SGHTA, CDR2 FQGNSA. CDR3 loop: CASSLLETLYF. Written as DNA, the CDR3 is TGTGCCAGCAGCTTGTTAGAGACCCTGTACTTC.

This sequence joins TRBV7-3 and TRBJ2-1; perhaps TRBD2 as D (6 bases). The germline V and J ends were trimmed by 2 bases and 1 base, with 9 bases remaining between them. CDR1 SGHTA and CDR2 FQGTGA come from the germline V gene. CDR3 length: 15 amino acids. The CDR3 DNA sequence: TGTGCCAGCAGCTTACGCGGGACTTCCTACAATGAGCAGTTCTTC. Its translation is CASSLRGTSYNEQFF.

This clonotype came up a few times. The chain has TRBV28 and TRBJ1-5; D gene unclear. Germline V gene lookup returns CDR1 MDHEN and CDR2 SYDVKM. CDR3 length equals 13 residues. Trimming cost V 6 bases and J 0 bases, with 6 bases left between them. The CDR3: CASRLYSNQPQHF. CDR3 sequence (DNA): TGTGCCAGCAGGCTTTATAGCAATCAGCCCCAGCATTTT.

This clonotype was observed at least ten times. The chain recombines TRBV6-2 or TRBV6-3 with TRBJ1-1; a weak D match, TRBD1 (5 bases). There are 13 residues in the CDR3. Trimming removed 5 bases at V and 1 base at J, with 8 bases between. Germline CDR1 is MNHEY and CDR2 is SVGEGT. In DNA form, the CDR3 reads TGTGCCAGCAGTCCGAGGGGGAACACTGAAGCTTTCTTT. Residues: CASSPRGNTEAFF.

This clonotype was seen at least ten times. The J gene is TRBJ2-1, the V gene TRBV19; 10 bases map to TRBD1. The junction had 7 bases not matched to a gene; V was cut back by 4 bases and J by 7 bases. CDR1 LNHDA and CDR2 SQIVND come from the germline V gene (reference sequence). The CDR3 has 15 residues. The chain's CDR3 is CASSNRDRGGNEQFF. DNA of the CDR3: TGTGCCAGTAGTAACCGGGACAGGGGAGGTAATGAGCAGTTCTTC.

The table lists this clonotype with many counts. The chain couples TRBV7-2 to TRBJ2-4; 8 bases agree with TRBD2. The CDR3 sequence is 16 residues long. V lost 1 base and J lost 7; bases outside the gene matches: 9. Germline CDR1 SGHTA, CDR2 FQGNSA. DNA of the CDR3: TGTGCCAGCAGCTTAGGGGGAGCGGGAGAGGTGAACATTCAGTACTTC. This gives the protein CASSLGGAGEVNIQYF.

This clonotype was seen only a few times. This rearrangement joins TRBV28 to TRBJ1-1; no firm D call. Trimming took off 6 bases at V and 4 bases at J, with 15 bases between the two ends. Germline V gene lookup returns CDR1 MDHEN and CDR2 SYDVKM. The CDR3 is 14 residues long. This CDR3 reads CASSPVGRSTEAFF. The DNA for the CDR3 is TGTGCCAGCAGCCCCGTAGGTCGGAGCACTGAAGCTTTCTTT.

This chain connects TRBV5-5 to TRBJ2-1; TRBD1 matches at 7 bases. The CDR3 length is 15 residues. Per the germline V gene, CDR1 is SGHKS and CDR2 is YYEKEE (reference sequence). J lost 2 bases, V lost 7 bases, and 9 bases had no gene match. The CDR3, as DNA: TGTGCCAGCTTCGACCGGGACAGAACCTACAATGAGCAGTTCTTC. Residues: CASFDRDRTYNEQFF.

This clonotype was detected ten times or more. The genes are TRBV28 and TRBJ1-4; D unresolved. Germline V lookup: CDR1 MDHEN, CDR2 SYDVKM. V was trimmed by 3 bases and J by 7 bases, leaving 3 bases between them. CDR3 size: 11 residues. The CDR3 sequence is CASSFGEKLFF. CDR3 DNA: TGTGCCAGCAGTTTTGGTGAAAAACTGTTTTTT.

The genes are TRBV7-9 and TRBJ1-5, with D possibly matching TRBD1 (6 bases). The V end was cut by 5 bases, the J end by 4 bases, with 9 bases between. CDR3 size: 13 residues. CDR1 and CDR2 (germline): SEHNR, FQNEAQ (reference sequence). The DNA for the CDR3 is TGTGCCAGCAGCATGGACAGTAATCAGCCCCAGCATTTT. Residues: CASSMDSNQPQHF.

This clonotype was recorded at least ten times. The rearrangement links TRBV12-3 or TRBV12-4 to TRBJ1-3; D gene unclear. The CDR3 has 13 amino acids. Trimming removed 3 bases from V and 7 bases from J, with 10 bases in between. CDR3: CASSFREGNTIYF. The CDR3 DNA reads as TGTGCCAGCAGTTTTAGGGAAGGCAACACCATATATTTT.

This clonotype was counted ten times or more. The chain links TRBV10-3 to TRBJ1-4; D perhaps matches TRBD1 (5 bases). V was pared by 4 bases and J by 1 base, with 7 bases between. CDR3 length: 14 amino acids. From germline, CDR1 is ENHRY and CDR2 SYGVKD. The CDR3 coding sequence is TGTGCCATCAGTGGGGGGGGAACTAATGAAAAACTGTTTTTT. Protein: CAISGGGTNEKLFF.

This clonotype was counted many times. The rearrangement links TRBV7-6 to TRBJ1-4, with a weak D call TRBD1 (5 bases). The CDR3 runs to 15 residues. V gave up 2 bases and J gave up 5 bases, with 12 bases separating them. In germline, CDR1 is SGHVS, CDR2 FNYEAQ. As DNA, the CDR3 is TGTGCCAGCAGCTTAAACCGGGGGGGGAATGAAAAACTGTTTTTT. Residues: CASSLNRGGNEKLFF.